One sample yielded the 17 T cell receptor beta chains listed below, sequenced in a study of identifying expanded T cells in peripheral blood. Sequenced by immunoSEQ multiplex PCR; TCRdb stores in-frame clones only, minus some. This table has roughly 96,000 clones, roughly 86% appearing once. Sequencing used blood. The receptors shown here come from a person between 18 and 70 years old in good health.

This clone was picked up a small number of times. This chain links TRBV7-9 with TRBJ1-6; D is uncertain. Germline CDR1 SEHNR, CDR2 FQNEAQ (reference sequence). The CDR3 consists of 12 residues. Trimming stripped 3 bases from V and 9 bases from J, with 6 bases between. Written as DNA, the CDR3 is TGTGCCAGCAGCTTTATCGCTTCACCCCTCCACTTT. Translated: CASSFIASPLHF.

Comments on this clone: A junction end diverges from the germline sequence, so it may reflect a read error. This chain uses TRBV4-1 with TRBJ2-2; possible D gene TRBD2, 5 bases. This CDR3 contains 16 residues. Germline V CDR1 and CDR2: MGHRA, YSYEKL. The CDR3 bases are TGCGCCAGCACCCAAGCGGTAACTAGATACACCGGGGAGCTGTTTTTT. Translating gives CASTQAVTRYTGELFF.

The chain couples TRBV21-1 to TRBJ2-7; the table's D call, TRBD1, has no DNA check behind it. TRBV21-1 is an annotated pseudogene. The CDR3 is 14 amino acids. The chain's CDR3 is CASSKVGTAYEQYF. DNA of the CDR3: TGTGCCAGCAGCAAAGTCGGGACAGCCTACGAGCAGTACTTC.

The rearrangement links TRBV6-1 to TRBJ1-1; 8 bases align to TRBD1. The V gene's germline CDR1 is MNHNS and CDR2 SASEGT. J was trimmed by 0 bases and V by 4 bases; bases with no gene match: 7. This CDR3 has 16 amino acids. The CDR3 DNA is TGTGCCAGCAGTGCTCCGGGACAGGATTTGAACACTGAAGCTTTCTTT. Its translation is CASSAPGQDLNTEAFF.

The chain links TRBV4-2 to TRBJ2-7; no reliable D call. CDR3 length equals 11 residues. The germline V and J ends were trimmed by 3 bases and 9 bases, with 9 bases remaining between them. Germline assignment: CDR1 LGHNA and CDR2 YNFKEQ. The CDR3 sequence is CASSHGAGQYF. The DNA of the CDR3 is TGTGCCAGCAGCCACGGTGCAGGGCAGTACTTC.

V gene TRBV14 combines with J gene TRBJ1-2, with no clear D. V was trimmed by 0 bases and J by 5 bases, leaving 7 bases between them. Per germline, CDR1 SGHDN and CDR2 FVKESK. The CDR3 runs 13 residues. The chain's CDR3 is CASSQDRLYGYTF. In DNA, the CDR3 is TGTGCCAGCAGCCAAGACAGGCTGTATGGCTACACCTTC.

The gene calls are TRBV7-9 and TRBJ2-1; 14 bases map to TRBD2. The CDR3 is made up of 17 amino acids. The germline V gene encodes CDR1 SEHNR and CDR2 FQNEAQ (reference sequence). The trim removed 2 bases at V and 5 bases at J, leaving 5 bases unmatched. CDR3 in amino acids: CASSLSGLAGANNEQFF. For the CDR3, the DNA is TGTGCCAGCAGCTTATCGGGACTAGCGGGAGCTAACAATGAGCAGTTCTTC.

The rearrangement joins TRBV7-9 to TRBJ1-2; 7 bases are shared with TRBD1. This CDR3 contains 16 residues. Trimming removed 1 base from V and 6 bases from J; junction bases left unmatched: 11. In germline, CDR1 is SEHNR, CDR2 FQNEAQ (reference sequence). The CDR3 here is CASSLGTGGYPDGYTF. As DNA, the CDR3 is TGTGCCAGCAGCTTAGGGACAGGAGGGTACCCGGATGGCTACACCTTC. Based on the CDR3 plus reference TRBV7-9 and TRBJ1-2, the full variable domain is DTGVSQNPRHKITKRGQNVTFRCDPISEHNRLYWYRQTLGQGPEFLTYFQNEAQLEKSRLLSDRFSAERPKGSFSTLEIQRTEQGDSAMYLCASSLGTGGYPDGYTFGSGTRLTVV.

The chain has TRBV30 and TRBJ1-2, with TRBD1 matching over 8 bases. After removal of 2 bases from V and 4 bases from J, the junction contained 3 bases not matched to a gene. The V gene's germline CDR1 is GTSNPN and CDR2 SVGIG (reference sequence). This CDR3 has 13 amino acids. CDR3 sequence (DNA): TGTGCCTGGAGTACCGGACAGGGCTATGGCTACACCTTC. Amino acids: CAWSTGQGYGYTF.

The rearrangement joins TRBV7-3 to TRBJ2-1; TRBD2 aligns across 8 bases. V lost 1 base to trimming and J lost 4 bases; unmatched junction nucleotides: 3. Germline CDR1 and CDR2: SGHTA and FQGTGA. This CDR3 region has 15 residues. The CDR3 is CASSLRPSGYNEQFF. CDR3 coding DNA: TGTGCCAGCAGCTTAAGGCCTAGCGGGTACAATGAGCAGTTCTTC.

In its sample, this clone was seen a few times. This chain joins TRBV7-9 and TRBJ1-5, with D uncertain. Germline loops: CDR1 SEHNR, CDR2 FQNEAQ (reference sequence). The CDR3 is made up of 13 amino acids. V lost 5 bases to trimming and J lost 4 bases, with 9 bases between them. The CDR3 spells CASSKGINQPQHF. The CDR3 nucleotides are TGTGCCAGCAGCAAAGGGATTAATCAGCCCCAGCATTTT. The whole variable domain, filled in from reference TRBV7-9 and TRBJ1-5, reads DTGVSQNPRHKITKRGQNVTFRCDPISEHNRLYWYRQTLGQGPEFLTYFQNEAQLEKSRLLSDRFSAERPKGSFSTLEIQRTEQGDSAMYLCASSKGINQPQHFGDGTRLSIL.

The rearrangement joins TRBV10-1 to TRBJ2-2, with D possibly TRBD2 on 6 matching bases. Germline V CDR1 and CDR2: WNHNN, SYGVQD (reference sequence). V was clipped by 2 bases and J by 5 bases, with 9 bases between them. CDR3 length: 14 residues. CDR3 nucleotides: TGCGCCAGCAGTGAGGGAGGGTGGACCGGGGAGCTGTTTTTT. Amino acid sequence: CASSEGGWTGELFF.

The sample holds one count of this clone. The chain has TRBV5-1 and TRBJ2-1; D is uncertain. CDR3 length: 15 residues. Germline assignment: CDR1 SGHRS and CDR2 YFSETQ. The germline V and J ends were trimmed by 5 bases and 9 bases, with 21 bases remaining between them. The CDR3 coding sequence is TGCGCCAGCAGGTCAATGTCCCGCGCCTACGGTGAGCAGTTCTTC. It codes for CASRSMSRAYGEQFF. Drawing the rest from reference TRBV5-1 and TRBJ2-1, the complete variable domain is KAGVTQTPRYLIKTRGQQVTLSCSPISGHRSVSWYQQTPGQGLQFLFEYFSETQRNKGNFPGRFSGRQFSNSRSEMNVSTLELGDSALYLCASRSMSRAYGEQFFGPGTRLTVL.

The chain has TRBV2 and TRBJ2-7; 8 bases agree with TRBD1. This CDR3 has 14 amino acids. CDR1 is SNHLY, CDR2 FYNNEI, per germline. J lost 3 bases, V lost 4 bases, and 5 bases had no gene match. CDR3 protein: CASSGTGPDYEQYF. CDR3 bases: TGTGCCAGCAGTGGGACAGGGCCCGACTACGAGCAGTACTTC.

V usage is TRBV10-3 and J usage is TRBJ2-7; D remains ambiguous. This CDR3 has 13 amino acids. Trimming pared 6 bases from V and 4 bases from J, leaving 13 bases between. Germline values: CDR1 ENHRY, CDR2 SYGVKD. The CDR3 nucleotides are TGTGCCATCAGGACGACAATTCCATACGAGCAGTACTTC. Translated, it gives CAIRTTIPYEQYF.

The chain recombines TRBV19 with TRBJ2-5, with D possibly TRBD1 on 5 matching bases. Trimming took 5 bases from V and 3 from J, leaving 10 bases between them. The CDR3 totals 13 residues. Germline CDR1 is LNHDA and CDR2 is SQIVND (reference sequence). The CDR3 sequence: CASSEGAEETQYF. CDR3 DNA sequence: TGTGCCAGTAGTGAAGGGGCGGAAGAGACCCAGTACTTC.

This clone was detected only once. DNA of the CDR3: TGTGCCAGCAGTCCGCGGACAGGGTCCCCCTATGGCTACACCTTC. Translation gives CASSPRTGSPYGYTF. The chain employs TRBV7-2 and TRBJ1-2, with 8 nucleotides matching TRBD1. CDR1 SGHTA and CDR2 FQGNSA come from the germline V gene. V dropped 6 bases and J dropped 4; count of bases not matched to a gene: 10. The CDR3 sequence is 15 residues long. The variable domain in full, completed from reference TRBV7-2 and TRBJ1-2, reads GAGVSQSPSNKVTEKGKDVELRCDPISGHTALYWYRQSLGQGLEFLIYFQGNSAPDKSGLPSDRFSAERTGGSVSTLTIQRTQQEDSAVYLCASSPRTGSPYGYTFGSGTRLTVV.